This is a list of T cell receptor beta chains from one sample in a study of T-cell reconstitution after alpha-beta-depleted transplantation in children. TCRdb itself ran the PCR reads through MiXCR, one entry per CDR3 protein. The data contain about 240,000 distinct CDR3 sequences, more than 10% of them singletons. Material: PBMCs from the stem cell graft donor, obtained from the stem cell graft. The receptors come from a human donor who donated a stem cell graft to a child with acute lymphoblastic leukemia. Each CDR3 is given with its conserved first and last residue. A D gene is named only where the DNA matches it firmly. Not all rows give a size; the values are once, few, many and, for expanded clones, a class.

>TRBJ2-7|TRBV6-5|-|few
CASRYTVSYEQYF
TGTGCCAGCAGATATACAGTCTCCTACGAGCAGTACTTC
>TRBJ1-4|TRBV11-2|TRBD1|few
CASSPRTGSRPDQGEKLFF
TGTGCCAGCAGCCCCCGGACAGGGAGCCGCCCGGATCAAGGTGAAAAACTGTTTTTT
>TRBJ1-3|TRBV18|-|few
CASSLNSAGLSGNTIYF
TGTGCCAGCTCACTAAACTCCGCCGGCCTCTCTGGAAACACCATATATTTT
>TRBJ2-7|TRBV4-3|-|many
CASSQEGGSSYEQYF
TGCGCCAGCAGCCAAGAGGGGGGAAGCTCCTACGAGCAGTACTTC
>TRBJ1-2|TRBV29-1|-|many
CSVEKEGYTF
TGCAGCGTTGAAAAAGAAGGCTACACCTTC
>TRBJ2-5|TRBV20-1|-|-
CSALEGGRQETQYF
TGCAGTGCTCTGGAGGGGGGCCGGCAAGAGACCCAGTACTTC
>TRBJ1-2|TRBV4-2|-|many
CASSQDRADYGYTF
TGTGCCAGCAGCCAAGATCGGGCAGACTATGGCTACACCTTC
>TRBJ2-7|TRBV5-1|TRBD1|many
CASSLAGTGSDEQYF
TGCGCCAGCAGCTTGGCCGGGACAGGGTCTGACGAGCAGTACTTC
>TRBJ1-1|TRBV3-1|-|many
CASSQDSLNTEAFF
TGTGCCAGCAGCCAGGACAGCTTGAACACTGAAGCTTTCTTT
>TRBJ1-2|TRBV3-1|TRBD1|many
CASSQDARQGYGYTF
TGTGCCAGCAGCCAAGATGCTAGACAGGGCTATGGCTACACCTTC
>TRBJ2-1|TRBV5-6|-|many
CASSRPRTILNEQFF
TGTGCCAGCAGCAGACCCAGAACCATCCTCAATGAGCAGTTCTTC
>TRBJ1-2|TRBV20-1|-|few
CSIPRVSRVDYGYTF
TGCAGTATCCCCCGGGTCAGCAGGGTTGACTATGGCTACACCTTC
>TRBJ2-1|TRBV12-3/TRBV12-4|TRBD1|many
CASTGQVFNEQFF
TGTGCCAGCACGGGACAGGTCTTCAATGAGCAGTTCTTC
>TRBJ2-5|TRBV25-1|-|many
CASNEKGTAEETQYF
TGTGCCAGCAACGAAAAGGGAACGGCCGAAGAGACCCAGTACTTC
>TRBJ2-3|TRBV6-1|-|many
CASSEGQGRTDTQYF
TGTGCCAGCAGTGAAGGGCAGGGCCGCACAGATACGCAGTATTTT
>TRBJ2-2|TRBV20-1|-|many
CSARGPLNRDRTGELFF
TGCAGTGCTAGAGGGCCACTTAACCGGGACCGCACCGGGGAGCTGTTTTTT
>TRBJ2-7|TRBV12-3/TRBV12-4|-|many
CASSLGEYEQYF
TGTGCCAGCAGTTTAGGAGAATACGAGCAGTACTTC
>TRBJ2-1|TRBV30|TRBD2|many
CAWSSTGAGIYNEQFF
TGTGCCTGGAGTTCAACCGGAGCGGGGATATACAATGAGCAGTTCTTC
>TRBJ1-2|TRBV5-5|TRBD1|many
CASSPTGSYYGYTF
TGTGCCAGCAGCCCGACAGGGTCCTACTATGGCTACACCTTC
>TRBJ1-5|TRBV19|-|many
CASSISGGNSNQPQHF
TGTGCCAGTAGTATATCAGGCGGAAATAGCAATCAGCCCCAGCATTTT
>TRBJ2-7|TRBV19|TRBD1|many
CASSITGSRDRPYEQYF
TGTGCCAGTAGTATTACAGGGTCCCGGGACAGACCCTACGAGCAGTACTTC
>TRBJ2-1|TRBV7-2|-|many
CASSLAGLLNEQFF
TGTGCCAGCAGCTTAGCGGGACTGCTCAATGAGCAGTTCTTC
>TRBJ2-4|TRBV20-1|-|many
CSARGSSENIQYF
TGCAGTGCTAGAGGGAGCTCAGAGAACATTCAGTACTTC
>TRBJ2-5|TRBV9|-|few
CASSVGRMETQYF
TGTGCCAGCAGCGTGGGCAGGATGGAGACCCAGTACTTC
>TRBJ2-5|TRBV5-6|-|-
CASSPAPLVGETQYF
TGTGCCAGCAGCCCCGCCCCGTTGGTAGGGGAGACCCAGTACTTC
>TRBJ2-7|TRBV5-1|TRBD1|many
CASSWGAGGSYEQYF
TGCGCCAGCAGCTGGGGCGCAGGGGGTTCCTACGAGCAGTACTTC
>TRBJ1-1|TRBV3-1|-|many
CASSQRYPGQVEAFF
TGTGCCAGCAGCCAAAGGTATCCGGGACAAGTTGAAGCTTTCTTT